This T cell receptor beta chain was identified during a study of T cell repertoires in cytomegalovirus infection. From the reads, TCRdb called clonotypes with MiXCR, one entry per CDR3 protein. The profile shows 450,000 to 600,000 distinct CDR3 sequences, 40% to 50% of them singletons. To note about this clonotype: What it recognizes is unknown.

The CDR3 extends over 13 amino acids. Germline V gives CDR1 MNHEY, CDR2 SVGAGI. The ends were cut back, 6 bases at V and 5 bases at J, with 11 bases in the middle. The sequence was obtained from a human donor in good health (CMV status not recorded). Some clones in this sample may be carry-over from other donors' samples. The chain employs TRBV6-5 and TRBJ2-1, with a tentative D call TRBD2 (6 bases). The material was cultured PBMCs, obtained from culture after CMV antigen stimulation. CDR3 sequence: CASRKGLNNEQFF. CDR3 bases: TGTGCCAGCAGAAAGGGACTGAACAATGAGCAGTTCTTC.